The rows below give T cell receptor beta chains drawn from one sample of a study of T cells in Graves' hyperthyroidism and ophthalmopathy. Each CDR3 protein is one row after TCRdb ran MiXCR on the multiplex PCR reads. The table has 450,000 to 650,000 distinct CDR3 sequences, 15% to 20% seen once. The sample was blood. Source of these receptors: a young woman with Graves' ophthalmopathy. Each CDR3 is given with its conserved first and last residue. Each record gives: D gene, V gene, J gene, clone size, CDR3 DNA, CDR3 protein. A D gene is named only where the DNA matches it firmly. Only part of the rows carry a size: once, few, many, or a class if the clone is expanded.

-	TRBV4-2	TRBJ2-1	-	TGTGCCAGCAGCCCCCGAATGGGCTCCTACAATGAGCAGTTCTTC	CASSPRMGSYNEQFF
-	TRBV6-2/TRBV6-3	TRBJ2-7	-	TGTGCCAGCAGTTACAAAGGGACGGGGATCTACGAGCAGTACTTC	CASSYKGTGIYEQYF
-	TRBV20-1	TRBJ2-5	few	TGCAGTGCTAGAGATCTTCAGCATCGGGAGACCCAGTACTTC	CSARDLQHRETQYF
-	TRBV3-1	TRBJ1-2	many	TGTGCCAGCAGCCAAGAAAAACTTAGGGGCTACACCTTC	CASSQEKLRGYTF
TRBD2	TRBV7-2	TRBJ2-7	few	TGTGCCAGCAGCCGTTACGGGGGGCGGGGGGCGTCCTACGAGCAGTACTTC	CASSRYGGRGASYEQYF
-	TRBV19	TRBJ1-5	-	TGTGCCAGTAGTATAACGGCCAGGGTGAGCAATCAGCCCCAGCATTTT	CASSITARVSNQPQHF
-	TRBV6-5	TRBJ2-1	few	TGTGCCAGCAGTTACGATCAGGGTTCGTACAATGAGCAGTTCTTC	CASSYDQGSYNEQFF
TRBD2	TRBV6-4	TRBJ2-3	-	TGTGCCAGACCTGAACTAGCGGGAGACGGTTATACGCAGTATTTT	CARPELAGDGYTQYF
-	TRBV7-3	TRBJ2-2	few	TGTGCCAGCAGCCCCCGGATCGGGGAGCTGTTTTTT	CASSPRIGELFF
-	TRBV15	TRBJ1-5	-	TGTGCCACCAGAAGGGAGGGGGAAAGTCAGCCCCAGCATTTT	CATRREGESQPQHF
TRBD2	TRBV7-2	TRBJ2-4	many	TGTGCCAGCAGCTCGACTAGCGGCGCCATGGACATTCAGTACTTC	CASSSTSGAMDIQYF
-	TRBV7-9	TRBJ1-1	many	TGTGCCAGCAGCCACCCAGCCAGGACGAACACTGAAGCTTTCTTT	CASSHPARTNTEAFF
-	TRBV29-1	TRBJ2-3	few	TGCAGCGTCAGGAGGGGCTTTTATAGCACAGATACGCAGTATTTT	CSVRRGFYSTDTQYF
TRBD1	TRBV18	TRBJ1-1	many	TGTGCCAGCTCACAGGGACAGGGTTACACTGAAGCTTTCTTT	CASSQGQGYTEAFF
TRBD1	TRBV10-3	TRBJ2-7	many	TGTGCCATCAGGGACCGGGACAGCTACGAGCAGTACTTC	CAIRDRDSYEQYF
-	TRBV13	TRBJ2-3	few	TGTGCCAGCAGCCCGACAATTACGGGGGTGGAGGGGGCAGATACGCAGTATTTT	CASSPTITGVEGADTQYF
-	TRBV30	TRBJ1-6	-	TGTGCCTGGAGTGTACCACTACCCGGCTCCTATAATTCACCCCTCCACTTT	CAWSVPLPGSYNSPLHF
TRBD2	TRBV7-3	TRBJ2-7	-	TGTGCCAGCAGCCCCCTCGGGGGTGGACTAGCGGGGTTCGAGCAGTACTTC	CASSPLGGGLAGFEQYF
-	TRBV7-9	TRBJ2-5	-	TGTGCCAGCAGCTTAGAGGCAGGGCGGGGGACCCAGTACTTC	CASSLEAGRGTQYF
TRBD1	TRBV7-9	TRBJ2-1	few	TGTGCCAGCAGCTTAGGACCCCCCGGGACAGGGAACAATGAGCAGTTCTTC	CASSLGPPGTGNNEQFF
-	TRBV28	TRBJ2-5	many	TGTGCCAGCAGTTTTGGCTCCATCCCCCAAGAGACCCAGTACTTC	CASSFGSIPQETQYF
-	TRBV11-1	TRBJ1-1	many	TGTGCCAGCAGCCTTGCACGGTCAAACACTGAAGCTTTCTTT	CASSLARSNTEAFF
-	TRBV6-1	TRBJ2-3	-	TGTGCCAGCAGACCGGGACTTTCCCCCACTCACACAGATACGCAGTATTTT	CASRPGLSPTHTDTQYF
-	TRBV28	TRBJ1-2	many	TGTGCCAGCAGAATAGACGGCCTCTTCGGTGGCTACACCTTC	CASRIDGLFGGYTF
TRBD1	TRBV12-3/TRBV12-4	TRBJ1-1	many	TGTGCCAGCAGTACCCTGTCAGGGGGCACTGAAGCTTTCTTT	CASSTLSGGTEAFF
-	TRBV13	TRBJ1-1	-	TGCGCCAGCAGCCAGTTGGGACACCTGAACACTGAAGCTTTCTTT	CASSQLGHLNTEAFF
TRBD2	TRBV9	TRBJ2-2	few	TGTGCCAGCAGCGTTGGGGAGGGCCTATCCACCGGGGAGCTGTTTTTT	CASSVGEGLSTGELFF
-	TRBV4-1	TRBJ2-3	few	TGCGCCAGCAGCCAAGAGGCCCGTGAGGGCACAGATACGCAGTATTTT	CASSQEAREGTDTQYF
-	TRBV30	TRBJ1-2	many	TGTGCCTGGACCGAGGAGGACGGAAACTATGGCTACACCTTC	CAWTEEDGNYGYTF
-	TRBV27	TRBJ2-7	few	TGTGCCAGCAGAAGGGACACCATTAGCTCCTACGAGCAGTACTTC	CASRRDTISSYEQYF
-	TRBV7-3	TRBJ1-2	-	TGTGCCAGCAGCTCCTACGACAACTATGGCTACACCTTC	CASSSYDNYGYTF
TRBD1	TRBV20-1	TRBJ2-7	many	TGCAGTGCTAGAGACCGGGACAGGGGGTTTTACGAGCAGTACTTC	CSARDRDRGFYEQYF
-	TRBV28	TRBJ1-1	many	TGTGCCAGCAGTTTATGGTTCGGGGGAGGCGACACTGAAGCTTTCTTT	CASSLWFGGGDTEAFF
-	TRBV7-2	TRBJ2-7	many	TGTGCCAGCAGCTTAACGCGGGAATACGAGCAGTACTTC	CASSLTREYEQYF
-	TRBV7-9	TRBJ1-4	few	TGTGCCAGCAGCTTATTGAATGATAATGAAAAACTGTTTTTT	CASSLLNDNEKLFF
-	TRBV10-3	TRBJ2-1	many	TGTGCCATCAGTGGCCCACAGGGAGTCTACAATGAGCAGTTCTTC	CAISGPQGVYNEQFF
-	TRBV6-5	TRBJ1-3	-	TGTGCCAGCAGTTACCCGGGGGAAGGCTTGAACACCATATATTTT	CASSYPGEGLNTIYF
-	TRBV7-9	TRBJ2-5	few	TGTGCCAGCAGCTCCCGCACGACCCAGCCAGAGGACCAGTACTTC	CASSSRTTQPEDQYF
-	TRBV9	TRBJ1-6	-	TGTGCCAGCAGCGTTAAGGTCGACAATTCACCCCTCCACTTT	CASSVKVDNSPLHF
-	TRBV6-2/TRBV6-3	TRBJ2-1	many	TGTGCCAGCAGTTTACGGACGGGATACAATGAGCAGTTCTTC	CASSLRTGYNEQFF
-	TRBV7-2	TRBJ1-1	many	TGTGCCAGCAGCCCCAGACAGTCCCCTAGAACAGGTGAAGCTTTCTTT	CASSPRQSPRTGEAFF
TRBD1	TRBV20-1	TRBJ1-1	many	TGCAGTGCCCCAATCCCGCGACAGGGGAGCACTGAAGCTTTCTTT	CSAPIPRQGSTEAFF
-	TRBV15	TRBJ2-7	few	TGTGCCACCAGCGGAGGGGAGGCTTTGCGCTCCTACGAGCAGTACTTC	CATSGGEALRSYEQYF
-	TRBV3-1	TRBJ1-3	many	TGTGCCAGCAGCCAAGATCTCGGGCCGCGTAGAGGAAACACCATATATTTT	CASSQDLGPRRGNTIYF
-	TRBV7-9	TRBJ1-1	few	TGTGCCAGCAGTCCCCCGCCGGGCACTGAAGCTTTCTTT	CASSPPPGTEAFF
-	TRBV12-3/TRBV12-4	TRBJ2-2	-	TGTGCCAGCAGTTTTACGGAAAGGGGGGCGGGCACCGGGGAGCTGTTTTTT	CASSFTERGAGTGELFF